This T cell receptor beta chain was documented in a study of blood T cells in healthy people across ages. As concerns this clonotype: Antigen: not known.

The study's findings and limits: Long-lived and aged donors differed, with more naive CD4+ cells and higher diversity in the long-lived. Estimated diversity that came from one million T cells was considered an underestimate. Per million T cells, the diversity of TCR beta decreased roughly linearly as age advanced.

Then a second PCR, running roughly 7 to 11 cycles, was carried out with a sample-barcoded 5' primer and a J-beta primer mix. One entry per CDR3 protein, called by TCRdb with MiXCR from the 5' RACE reads. This table holds 500,000 to 700,000 distinct CDR3 sequences, roughly 31% found once. The source is a woman older than 75 in good health. The specimen sequenced was blood.

The CDR3 DNA reads as TGTGCCAGCAGTGAAGAGCGATCAGATACGCAGTATTTT. It is translated as CASSEERSDTQYF. V is TRBV2 and J is TRBJ2-3; D uncertain. CDR3 length: 13 residues. V lost 1 base, J lost 4 bases, and 6 bases lay in between. Per germline, CDR1 SNHLY and CDR2 FYNNEI. The whole variable domain, filled in from reference TRBV2 and TRBJ2-3, reads EPEVTQTPSHQVTQMGQEVILRCVPISNHLYFYWYRQILGQKVEFLVSFYNNEISEKSEIFDDQFSVERPDGSNFTLKIRSTKLEDSAMYFCASSEERSDTQYFGPGTRLTVL.